This T cell receptor beta chain was recovered during a study of T cells after yellow fever vaccination. Each CDR3 protein gets one entry after TCRdb re-called the 5' RACE reads with MiXCR. The table shows some 300,000 distinct CDR3 sequences, with over 8.5% occurring only once. A remark on this clonotype: The antigen is not known.

Trimming pared 0 bases from V and 1 base from J, leaving 7 bases between. Germline CDR1 reads SGHTA; CDR2 reads FQGNSA. The CDR3 totals 15 residues. Regarding the study as a whole: Although most clonotypes did not, a small share appeared in both CD4 and CD8 compartments. Highly abundant clonotypes carried over from the bulk population could end up in FACS-sorted repertoires as contaminants.

This receptor was taken from a man younger than 35 who received the YFV17D yellow fever vaccine. V and J are TRBV7-2 and TRBJ1-3; tentatively, D is TRBD1 (5 bases). The sample here was CD4+ T cells sorted from PBMCs, taken 45 days after the yellow fever booster vaccination. The CDR3 is CASSLAGGSGNTIYF. For the CDR3, the DNA is TGTGCCAGCAGCTTAGCCGGGGGGTCTGGAAACACCATATATTTT.